This T cell receptor (beta chain) emerged from a study of breast tumors, draining lymph nodes, adjacent tissues. Samples came from axillary lymph nodes draining the breast cancer. The CDR3 runs 15 residues. V lost 0 bases and J lost 2; bases outside the gene matches: 4. CDR1 is GTSNPN, CDR2 SVGIG, per germline (reference sequence). This clonotype was counted many times. TCRdb used MiXCR to reprocess the multiplex PCR reads, holding one entry per CDR3 protein. The sample consists of some 130,000 distinct CDR3 sequences, 20% to 25% of them appearing once. The chain employs TRBV30 and TRBJ1-5; 7 bases match TRBD1. Sequencing was carried out using axillary lymph node tissue. The receptor's source is a female donor with breast cancer. Some clones in this sample may be carry-over from other donors' samples. CDR3 bases: TGTGCCTGGAGTGTCATCGGACAGGGCAATCAGCCCCAGCATTTT. As protein: CAWSVIGQGNQPQHF.